The source of this T cell receptor (beta chain) is a study of blood T cell repertoires in COVID-19. About the research overall: Collection of acute and convalescent COVID-19 samples took place in the United States, Italy and Spain.

Source study methods: Nucleated cell number was recorded as an estimate derived from reference gene primer amplification. Method: immunoSEQ multiplex PCR; TCRdb's copy keeps in-frame clones and lacks some. That table supplies the V and J calls and clone size; D and trimming were determined from the DNA. The sample lists 250,000 or so clones; 85% to 90% were seen once. Trimming removed 1 base from V and 8 bases from J, with 8 bases in between. The CDR3 consists of 11 residues. CDR1 and CDR2 (germline): DFQATT, SNEGSKA (reference sequence). The chain carries TRBV20-1 and TRBJ1-2; D uncertain. The sequence was obtained from an elderly man with acute or convalescent COVID-19. Specimen: peripheral blood. CDR3 sequence: CSARGTAGYTF. CDR3 nucleotide sequence: TGCAGTGCTAGAGGTACAGCCGGCTACACCTTC.